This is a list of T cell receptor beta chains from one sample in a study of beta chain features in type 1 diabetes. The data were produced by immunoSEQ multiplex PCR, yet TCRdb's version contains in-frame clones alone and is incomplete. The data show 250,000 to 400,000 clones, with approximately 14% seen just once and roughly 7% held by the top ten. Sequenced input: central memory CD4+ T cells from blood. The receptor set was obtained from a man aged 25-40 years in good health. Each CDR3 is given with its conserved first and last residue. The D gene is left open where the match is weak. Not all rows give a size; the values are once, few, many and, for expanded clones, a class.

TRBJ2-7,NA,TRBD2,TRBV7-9,CASSGLAGSPPYEQYF,TGTGCCAGCAGCGGTCTAGCGGGGTCCCCTCCTTACGAGCAGTACTTC
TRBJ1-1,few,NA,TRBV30,CAWNNDRHTEAFF,TGTGCCTGGAATAACGACAGACACACTGAAGCCTTCTTT
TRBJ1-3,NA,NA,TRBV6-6,CASVQSFSGNTIYF,TGTGCCAGCGTACAGTCGTTCTCTGGAAACACCATATATTTT
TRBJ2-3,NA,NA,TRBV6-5,CASSPNTDTQYF,TGTGCCAGCAGTCCGAACACAGATACGCAGTATTTT
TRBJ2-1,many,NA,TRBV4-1,CASSQDLGRSRQSYNEQFF,TGCGCCAGCAGCCAAGATTTGGGCCGCTCTCGACAGTCCTACAATGAGCAGTTCTTC
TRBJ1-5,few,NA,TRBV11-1,CASSPSPADSNQPQHF,TGTGCCAGCAGTCCTTCCCCAGCAGATAGCAATCAGCCCCAGCATTTT
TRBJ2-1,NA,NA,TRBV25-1,CASSDLTGISYNEQFF,TGTGCCAGCAGTGACCTCACAGGGATCTCCTACAATGAGCAGTTCTTC
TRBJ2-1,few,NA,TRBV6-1,CASSTNRAHEQFF,TGTGCCAGCAGTACTAACAGGGCTCATGAGCAGTTCTTC
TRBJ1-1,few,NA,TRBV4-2,CASSQSSTKNTEAFF,TGTGCCAGCAGCCAATCTTCGACCAAGAACACTGAAGCTTTCTTT
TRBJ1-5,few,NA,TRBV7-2,CASAQRGNQPQHF,TGTGCCAGCGCCCAGAGGGGGAATCAGCCCCAGCATTTT
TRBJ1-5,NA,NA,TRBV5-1,CASSTGDSNQPQHF,TGCGCCAGCAGCACGGGGGATAGCAATCAGCCCCAGCATTTT
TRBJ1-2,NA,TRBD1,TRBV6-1,CASSDGQGISHGYTF,TGTGCCAGCAGTGACGGACAGGGGATTTCTCATGGCTACACCTTC
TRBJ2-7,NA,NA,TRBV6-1,CASSGYSTGEQYF,TGTGCCAGCAGTGGGTATAGTACGGGGGAGCAGTACTTC
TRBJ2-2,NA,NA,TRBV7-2,CASSLVGYRGELFF,TGTGCCAGCAGCTTAGTCGGCTACAGGGGGGAGCTGTTTTTT
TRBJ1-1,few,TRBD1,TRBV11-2,CASSRRQGRIAEAFF,TGTGCCAGCAGCCGTAGACAGGGGAGAATCGCTGAAGCTTTCTTT
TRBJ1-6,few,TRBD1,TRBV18,CASSPGTGRSPLHF,TGTGCCAGCTCACCGGGGACAGGGCGCTCACCCCTCCACTTT
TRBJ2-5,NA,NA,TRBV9,CASSVESRFGTQYF,TGTGCCAGCAGCGTAGAGTCCAGATTTGGGACCCAGTACTTC
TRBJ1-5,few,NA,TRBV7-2,CASSPALYQPQHF,TGTGCCAGCAGCCCGGCCCTTTATCAGCCCCAGCATTTT
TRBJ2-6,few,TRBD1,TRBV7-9,CASSSPPGTGGVGANVLTF,TGTGCCAGCAGCTCCCCCCCCGGGACAGGGGGCGTTGGGGCCAACGTCCTGACTTTC